The 32 T cell receptor beta chains below were found in one sample sequenced in a study of T-cell memory formation after mild COVID-19. Each CDR3 protein gets one entry after TCRdb re-called the 5' RACE reads with MiXCR. The profile shows over 350,000 distinct CDR3 sequences, about 17% of them singletons. The material sequenced was PBMCs or a T cell subset sorted from them (not recorded which). These receptors were collected from a man younger than 35 who had mild COVID-19 (a few samples of this study predate the infection). Cell type and time point are not known.

This clonotype was found many times. The chain links TRBV18 to TRBJ1-3; D is undetermined. Germline values: CDR1 KGHSH, CDR2 LQKENI. The germline V and J ends were trimmed by 4 bases and 0 bases, with 10 bases remaining between them. This CDR3 is built from 15 residues. The CDR3 sequence: CASSLTDPSGNTIYF. The CDR3 DNA reads TGTGCCAGCTCACTCACGGATCCCTCTGGAAACACCATATATTTT.

The chain uses TRBV6-5 and TRBJ1-1, with TRBD1 as a possible D gene (6 bases). From germline, CDR1 is MNHEY and CDR2 SVGAGI. Trimming removed 0 bases at V and 5 bases at J, with 13 bases between. The CDR3 covers 15 residues. DNA of the CDR3: TGTGCCAGCAGTTACTCCGGGGGGCTGGGGACTGAAGCTTTCTTT. Translation: CASSYSGGLGTEAFF.

This clonotype was picked up a small number of times. The junction does not match germline at one end; this may be a read error. The chain is built from TRBV24-1 and TRBJ2-3; D may be TRBD2 (7 bases). The CDR3 runs 15 residues. Germline assignment: CDR1 KGHDR and CDR2 SFDVKD. The CDR3 region has the DNA TGTGCCACCAGCGATTGGGAGGGGGGCACAGATACGCAGTATTTT. Translating gives CATSDWEGGTDTQYF.

This clonotype was observed a few times. The chain employs TRBV25-1 and TRBJ2-7; 7 nucleotides align to TRBD1. The germline gives CDR1 MGHDK, CDR2 SYGVNS. V shed 9 bases and J 0 bases; nucleotides not matched to a gene: 8. This CDR3 has 14 residues. CDR3 coding DNA: TGTGCCAGTACAGGGGCATGGGGCTCCTACGAGCAGTACTTC. As protein: CASTGAWGSYEQYF.

This clonotype came up a few times. The gene calls are TRBV4-1 and TRBJ2-7; TRBD1 is a possible D gene (5 bases). Trimming shortened V by 4 bases and J by 1 base, and 14 bases separated the two germline ends. CDR3 size: 15 residues. Germline CDR1 is MGHRA and CDR2 is YSYEKL. The DNA of the CDR3 is TGCGCCAGCAGCCCGACAGAGACCAAATCCTACGAGCAGTACTTC. As protein: CASSPTETKSYEQYF.

This rearrangement joins TRBV20-1 to TRBJ1-2; D not certain. The V end lost 0 bases, the J end lost 0 bases, and 11 bases lay between the germline ends. Germline CDR1 and CDR2: DFQATT and SNEGSKA (reference sequence). This CDR3 spans 15 amino acids. CDR3 sequence (DNA): TGCAGTGCTAGAGATCCCCCGCTTGCTAACTATGGCTACACCTTC. Its translation: CSARDPPLANYGYTF.

The chain couples TRBV5-6 to TRBJ1-5; no clear D. This CDR3 region has 13 residues. Germline assignment: CDR1 SGHDT and CDR2 YYEEEE. V lost 2 bases and J 6 bases, leaving 9 bases between the germline ends. The CDR3 region is CASSLSLAQPQHF. DNA of the CDR3: TGTGCCAGCAGCTTAAGTCTCGCTCAGCCCCAGCATTTT.

This clonotype was seen only a few times. The chain is built from TRBV6-1 and TRBJ1-5; D uncertain. With 6 bases removed from V and 0 bases from J, the gap between germline ends came to 18 bases. This CDR3 has 17 amino acids. The germline CDR1 and CDR2 sequences are MNHNS and SASEGT. CDR3 region: CASRPRRPRHSNQPQHF. CDR3 in DNA: TGTGCCAGCAGACCACGGAGGCCACGCCATAGCAATCAGCCCCAGCATTTT.

The table lists this clonotype with a few counts. This chain uses TRBV15 with TRBJ1-2, with no clear D. Trimming stripped 5 bases from V and 3 bases from J, with 13 bases between. Germline V gene lookup returns CDR1 LNHNV and CDR2 YYDKDF (reference sequence). The CDR3 spans 14 residues. CDR3: CATSASTRHYGYTF. DNA for the CDR3: TGTGCCACCAGCGCTTCTACCAGACACTATGGCTACACCTTC. Full variable domain (outside the CDR3, taken from reference TRBV15 and TRBJ1-2): DAMVIQNPRYQVTQFGKPVTLSCSQTLNHNVMYWYQQKSSQAPKLLFHYYDKDFNNEADTPDNFQSRRPNTSFCFLDIRSPGLGDTAMYLCATSASTRHYGYTFGSGTRLTVV.

V is TRBV4-2 and J is TRBJ1-2; 7 nucleotides align to TRBD1. J gave up 5 bases and V 2 bases, and 5 bases lay outside the gene matches. This CDR3 comprises 14 residues. CDR1 and CDR2 (germline): LGHNA, YNFKEQ. Here the CDR3 reads CASSQRDSQYGYTF. The DNA for the CDR3 is TGTGCCAGCAGCCAAAGGGACAGCCAATATGGCTACACCTTC.

This clonotype was seen repeatedly, ten times or more. The chain combines TRBV7-2 with TRBJ2-7; TRBD1 matches at 7 bases. This CDR3 is 13 amino acids long. The V segment lost 5 bases and the J segment 6 bases; nucleotides outside the gene matches: 7. In germline, CDR1 is SGHTA, CDR2 FQGNSA. CDR3 sequence reads: CASSPLTGFEQYF. The CDR3 nucleotides are TGTGCCAGCAGCCCCCTGACAGGGTTCGAGCAGTACTTC.

This sequence joins TRBV11-2 and TRBJ2-3; possible D gene TRBD2, 6 bases. CDR1 is SGHAT, CDR2 FQNNGV, per germline. The CDR3 covers 15 residues. V lost 3 bases, J lost 5 bases, and 15 bases lay in between. The CDR3 coding sequence is TGTGCCAGCAGCTTGTCAGCCGGGAGTGGAGATACGCAGTATTTT. This translates into CASSLSAGSGDTQYF.

In its sample, this clonotype was seen many times. This chain joins TRBV7-2 and TRBJ2-7; D is possibly TRBD2 (5 bases). The germline V and J ends were trimmed by 2 bases and 2 bases, with 7 bases remaining between them. Per the germline V gene, CDR1 is SGHTA and CDR2 is FQGNSA. This CDR3 spans 13 amino acids. The DNA for the CDR3 is TGTGCCAGCAGCTTACGAGGGACCTACGAGCAGTACGTC. Translating gives CASSLRGTYEQYV.

The V gene is TRBV7-3, the J gene TRBJ2-5; D possibly corresponds to TRBD1 (5 bases). Trimming pared 4 bases from V and 8 bases from J, leaving 14 bases between. Germline V gives CDR1 SGHTA, CDR2 FQGTGA. This CDR3 has 13 residues. CDR3 sequence reads: CASSSSLDSTQYF. The CDR3 DNA is TGTGCCAGCAGCTCCAGCCTCGACAGTACCCAGTACTTC.

The table lists this clonotype with a few counts. The chain carries TRBV20-1 and TRBJ2-7; D is possibly TRBD1 (6 bases). The V gene lost 3 bases and the J gene lost 6 bases, with 18 bases spanning the gap. Germline V lookup: CDR1 DFQATT, CDR2 SNEGSKA (reference sequence). CDR3 size: 14 residues. The CDR3: CSARRPDSLVEQYF. CDR3 coding DNA: TGCAGTGCTAGGCGTCCGGACAGTTTAGTCGAGCAGTACTTC.

This sequence joins TRBV28 and TRBJ2-5; 9 bases line up with TRBD1. The CDR3 sequence is 14 residues long. V was clipped by 7 bases and J by 5 bases; unmatched bases: 8. Germline V lookup: CDR1 MDHEN, CDR2 SYDVKM. DNA for the CDR3: TGTGCCAGCACCCGAGGGACAGGGTACGAGACCCAGTACTTC. It translates to CASTRGTGYETQYF.

The rearrangement links TRBV30 to TRBJ2-3; 9 bases line up with TRBD2. Trimming removed 0 bases from V and 5 bases from J; junction bases left unmatched: 9. There are 16 residues in the CDR3. Germline CDR1 GTSNPN, CDR2 SVGIG (reference sequence). The CDR3 bases are TGTGCCTGGAGTGTAGCACTAGCGGGTCCCAGAGATACGCAGTATTTT. It yields the protein CAWSVALAGPRDTQYF.

V and J are TRBV14 and TRBJ1-1; 9 bases map to TRBD1. Germline V CDR1 and CDR2: SGHDN, FVKESK. The V gene end was trimmed by 1 base and the J gene end by 10 bases; junction bases not matched to a gene: 4. The CDR3 contains 13 residues. CDR3 region: CASSQAETGGAFF. DNA of the CDR3: TGTGCCAGCAGCCAAGCCGAGACAGGGGGAGCTTTCTTT.

This clonotype was counted once. The V and J genes are TRBV12-3 or TRBV12-4 and TRBJ2-3; 12 nucleotides line up with TRBD2. CDR3 length equals 16 residues. J gave up 4 bases and V 6 bases, and 8 bases lay outside the gene matches. The CDR3 region is CASSPSGGAIADTQYF. CDR3 nucleotide sequence: TGTGCCAGCAGCCCTAGCGGGGGGGCCATCGCAGATACGCAGTATTTT.

J is TRBJ2-1 and V is TRBV20-1; weak D call: TRBD1 (5 bases). The CDR3 is 14 residues long. Germline V CDR1 and CDR2: DFQATT, SNEGSKA (reference sequence). V lost 6 bases to trimming and J lost 6 bases, with 18 bases between them. The CDR3 nucleotides are TGCAGTGCCTCCGGGCATCACGACAGCAATGAGCAGTTCTTC. Translated, it gives CSASGHHDSNEQFF.

This clonotype was found a few times. The chain combines TRBV4-1 with TRBJ2-2; possibly TRBD2 for D (6 bases). V was cut by 4 bases and J by 0 bases, with 15 bases left in between. Per germline, CDR1 MGHRA and CDR2 YSYEKL. This CDR3 comprises 17 residues. CDR3 region: CASSLAAGHPNTGELFF. In DNA form, the CDR3 reads TGCGCCAGCAGCCTAGCGGCTGGCCACCCGAACACCGGGGAGCTGTTTTTT.

The CDR3 loop reads CASSFSSGGAYEQYF. CDR3 nucleotides: TGTGCCAGCAGCTTTTCTAGCGGGGGGGCCTACGAGCAGTACTTC. J is TRBJ2-7 and V is TRBV5-4; 12 bases agree with TRBD2. The CDR3 consists of 15 residues. Germline-derived CDR1 and CDR2 are SGHNT and YYREEE (reference sequence). V shed 2 bases, J shed 2 bases, and the junction held 2 bases outside the gene matches.

This chain connects TRBV3-1 to TRBJ2-1; D perhaps matches TRBD2 (7 bases). Germline lookup yields CDR1 LGHDT and CDR2 YNNKEL (reference sequence). This CDR3 is built from 17 residues. Trimming shortened V by 1 base and J by 5 bases, and 18 bases separated the two germline ends. For the CDR3, the DNA is TGTGCCAGCAGCCAAGGGGATGGGGGGGCGTCTAACAATGAGCAGTTCTTC. Its protein is CASSQGDGGASNNEQFF.

This rearrangement joins TRBV20-1 to TRBJ2-4; the D gene could be TRBD1 or TRBD2 (6 bases each). V gave up 1 base and J gave up 15 bases, with 19 bases separating them. This CDR3 is built from 13 residues. Germline assignment: CDR1 DFQATT and CDR2 SNEGSKA (reference sequence). The chain's CDR3 is CSARADGDGGPYF. In DNA, the CDR3 is TGCAGTGCTAGAGCCGATGGTGATGGGGGGCCGTACTTC.

The table lists this clonotype with a few counts. The chain couples TRBV7-2 to TRBJ1-5; D gene ambiguous. Trimming removed 1 base at V and 6 bases at J, with 10 bases between. The CDR3 contains 14 residues. From germline, CDR1 is SGHTA and CDR2 FQGNSA. For the CDR3, the DNA is TGTGCCAGCAGCTTAGGGAATCGGGCTCAGCCCCAGCATTTT. Translating gives CASSLGNRAQPQHF.

This chain connects TRBV2 to TRBJ2-2, with D perhaps matching TRBD2 (7 bases). CDR3 length equals 15 residues. V lost 6 bases, J lost 0 bases, and 11 bases lay in between. Germline CDR1 and CDR2: SNHLY and FYNNEI. The DNA for the CDR3 is TGTGCCAGCAGATTCGGGGGGCCGAACACCGGGGAGCTGTTTTTT. Protein: CASRFGGPNTGELFF. The full variable domain, in which reference TRBV2 and TRBJ2-2 provide the parts outside the CDR3, is EPEVTQTPSHQVTQMGQEVILRCVPISNHLYFYWYRQILGQKVEFLVSFYNNEISEKSEIFDDQFSVERPDGSNFTLKIRSTKLEDSAMYFCASRFGGPNTGELFFGEGSRLTVL.

The chain recombines TRBV12-3 or TRBV12-4 with TRBJ1-5; 8 bases align to TRBD1. CDR3 length: 15 residues. J lost 8 bases, V lost 6 bases, and 12 bases had no gene match. CDR3 nucleotides: TGTGCCAGCAGCAAAACGGACAGGGTCTTTGAGCCCCAGCATTTT. Encoded protein: CASSKTDRVFEPQHF.

Details on this clonotype: This is likely a read error, given that the CDR3 carries no conserved phenylalanine or tryptophan at its end. It is unclear where the CDR3 begins or ends on the DNA, so no DNA is shown, and the CDR3 is as TCRdb lists it. The CDR3 region is CSARDVGAVVPH. The chain combines TRBV20-1 with TRBJ1-1; the tabulated D call, TRBD1, remains unverified against the DNA. The CDR3 totals 12 residues, both ends included. Germline-derived CDR1 and CDR2 are DFQATT and SNEGSKA (reference sequence).

This clonotype was recorded at least ten times. The genes are TRBV9 and TRBJ1-3, with D perhaps TRBD1 (6 bases). CDR3 length: 14 residues. V was pared by 4 bases and J by 6 bases, with 14 bases between. The germline CDR1 and CDR2 sequences are SGDLS and YYNGEE. The CDR3 coding sequence is TGTGCCAGCAGCCCCACAGGGAGGGAAAACACCATATATTTT. Translating it yields CASSPTGRENTIYF.

This clonotype showed up many times. The V and J genes are TRBV7-7 and TRBJ2-2, with D perhaps TRBD1 (6 bases). CDR1 is SSHAT, CDR2 FNYEAQ, per germline (reference sequence). The CDR3 runs to 16 residues. V was cut by 1 base and J by 2 bases, with 11 bases left in between. CDR3 residues: CASSLEGRGNTGELFF. CDR3 nucleotides: TGTGCCAGCAGCTTAGAAGGCAGGGGTAACACCGGGGAGCTGTTTTTT.

The V gene is TRBV13, the J gene TRBJ2-5; D is uncertain. V was shortened by 4 bases and J by 5 bases, with 17 bases between the two germline ends. In germline, CDR1 is PRHDT, CDR2 FYEKMQ (reference sequence). There are 15 residues in the CDR3. Here the CDR3 reads CASSYGRFLGETQYF. The CDR3 DNA follows: TGTGCCAGCAGCTATGGACGGTTCTTGGGGGAGACCCAGTACTTC. Full variable domain (missing parts from reference TRBV13 and TRBJ2-5): AAGVIQSPRHLIKEKRETATLKCYPIPRHDTVYWYQQGPGQDPQFLISFYEKMQSDKGSIPDRFSAQQFSDYHSELNMSSLELGDSALYFCASSYGRFLGETQYFGPGTRLLVL.

This clonotype was seen at least ten times. This chain uses TRBV20-1 with TRBJ2-3; D gene ambiguous. This CDR3 has 15 amino acids. V was cut by 0 bases and J by 4 bases, with 14 bases left in between. The germline CDR1 and CDR2 sequences are DFQATT and SNEGSKA (reference sequence). This chain's CDR3 is CSARDVEASPDTQYF. Written as DNA, the CDR3 is TGCAGTGCTAGAGATGTTGAGGCCAGCCCAGATACGCAGTATTTT.